The source of this T cell receptor beta chain is a study of response to subunit inactivated influenza vaccine. Comments on this clonotype: Its antigen is currently unknown.

One entry per CDR3 protein results from TCRdb running MiXCR on the RT-PCR reads. The table includes 500,000 to 600,000 distinct CDR3 sequences, approximately 12% detected once. Trimming cost V 0 bases and J 3 bases, with 13 bases left between them. Germline V lookup: CDR1 SGHRS, CDR2 YFSETQ. The CDR3 is 15 amino acids. Study-wide results and caveats: Few new T cells, the authors suggested, are recruited by each seasonal influenza vaccination.

The receptor was derived from a man over 45 who received an inactivated influenza vaccine. Sequencing used PBMCs from blood, obtained roughly 46 days after vaccination. This chain joins TRBV5-1 and TRBJ2-7; the D call may be TRBD1 or TRBD2 (5 bases each). This CDR3 is CASSLDGDRYYEQYF. The CDR3 DNA follows: TGCGCCAGCAGCTTGGATGGGGACCGCTACTACGAGCAGTACTTC.